The table lists the clone carrying this T cell receptor (beta chain) with many counts. The time point: pre-sensitization, week 0. Treatment: therapeutic diphenylcyclopropenone sensitization with weekly scalp DPC. These data belong to a study of human T cells and chemical hapten exposure. The CDR3 extends over 15 amino acids. Germline V lookup: CDR1 DFQATT, CDR2 SNEGSKA (reference sequence). V lost 6 bases to trimming and J lost 0 bases, with 15 bases between them. One entry per CDR3 protein, called by TCRdb with MiXCR from the RACE reads. The table lists around 100,000 distinct CDR3 sequences, 10% to 14% of them singletons, with more than 2.5% in the top ten.

The sequence came from a woman aged 55-70 years with alopecia areata. Some clones in this sample may be carry-over from other donors' samples. The sequencing used whole blood, collected in connection with sensitization to the hapten diphenylcyclopropenone (DPC). The chain employs TRBV20-1 and TRBJ2-1; either TRBD1 or TRBD2 may fit D (6 bases each). This CDR3 is CSADRGLSSYNEQFF. Written as DNA, the CDR3 is TGCAGTGCGGACCGGGGGCTGAGCTCCTACAATGAGCAGTTCTTC.